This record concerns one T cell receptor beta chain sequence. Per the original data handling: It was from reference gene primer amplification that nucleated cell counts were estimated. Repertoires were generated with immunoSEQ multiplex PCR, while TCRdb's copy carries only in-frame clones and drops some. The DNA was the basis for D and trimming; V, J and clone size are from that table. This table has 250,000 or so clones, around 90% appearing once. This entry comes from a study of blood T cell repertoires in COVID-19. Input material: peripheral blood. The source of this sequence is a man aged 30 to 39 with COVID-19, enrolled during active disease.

CDR3 protein: CATSDGTGGNGYTF. In DNA, the CDR3 is TGTGCCACCAGTGATGGGACAGGGGGCAATGGCTACACCTTC. The rearrangement links TRBV24-1 to TRBJ1-2, with TRBD1 matching over 12 bases. Germline assignment: CDR1 KGHDR and CDR2 SFDVKD. This CDR3 is 14 amino acids long. J gave up 6 bases and V 3 bases, and 1 base lay outside the gene matches.